What follows are 5 T cell receptor beta chains derived from one specimen sequenced in a study of spatial heterogeneity in lung cancer. Findings and caveats of the study: Mutation tallies in tumors tracked expanded intratumoral alpha and beta TCR counts.

The sample's time point: sample taken at primary tumor resection. Their antigens are not known. TCRdb reanalysed the 5' RACE reads using MiXCR and keeps one entry per CDR3 protein. Of over 15,000 distinct CDR3 sequences listed, 6% to 6.5% are singletons. Sample: lung tumor tissue, taken at surgery. The origin of the receptors is a male donor with early-stage non-small cell lung cancer.

This clonotype was picked up many times. As an off-target read in a library built for alpha chains, this beta chain has a frequency of little significance. CDR3 DNA: TGTGCCAGCAGTTACGGTCCGGGAGCGCCCTACGAGCAGTACTTC. Protein: CASSYGPGAPYEQYF. This sequence joins TRBV6-6 and TRBJ2-7, with D maybe TRBD2 (6 bases). Deletions cut 2 bases from V and 2 bases from J, with 13 bases between. Germline CDR1 reads MNHNY; CDR2 reads SVGAGI (reference sequence). There are 15 residues in the CDR3.

This clonotype occurred many times. The library was designed around alpha chains, so this beta chain is a stray read whose abundance carries little weight. The V gene is TRBV7-9, the J gene TRBJ2-1; D remains unclear. The V and J ends lost 0 bases and 5 bases respectively, with 5 bases between them. Germline CDR1 SEHNR, CDR2 FQNEAQ (reference sequence). There are 13 residues in the CDR3. CDR3 coding DNA: TGTGCCAGCAGCTTAGCCGACCACAATGAGCAGTTCTTC. Its protein is CASSLADHNEQFF.

This clonotype was seen only a few times. The size of this beta chain means little, since it is a stray read in a library made for alpha chains. V usage is TRBV11-3 and J usage is TRBJ2-1; 8 bases agree with TRBD2. The trim removed 4 bases at V and 4 bases at J, leaving 3 bases unmatched. Germline V gene lookup returns CDR1 SGHNT and CDR2 YENEEA. The CDR3 sequence is 14 residues long. The CDR3 is CASSSGLAYNEQFF. CDR3 DNA sequence: TGTGCCAGCAGCTCCGGACTAGCATACAATGAGCAGTTCTTC. Full variable domain (missing parts from reference TRBV11-3 and TRBJ2-1): EAGVVQSPRYKIIEKKQPVAFWCNPISGHNTLYWYLQNLGQGPELLIRYENEEAVDDSQLPKDRFSAERLKGVDSTLKIQPAELGDSAVYLCASSSGLAYNEQFFGPGTRLTVL.

Ten or more counts support this clonotype. The library was designed around alpha chains, so this beta chain is a stray read whose abundance carries little weight. The chain has TRBV4-1 and TRBJ2-2; tentatively, D is TRBD2 (6 bases). The CDR3 totals 16 residues. Germline V gene lookup returns CDR1 MGHRA and CDR2 YSYEKL. Trimming removed 1 base from V and 3 bases from J, with 12 bases in between. The CDR3 bases are TGCGCCAGCAGCCAAGCCCCTGGGACTGACACCGGGGAGCTGTTTTTT. This translates into CASSQAPGTDTGELFF.

This clonotype has a count of ten or more. This beta chain turned up in a library designed for alpha chains; as an off-target read, its abundance says little. The chain has TRBV18 and TRBJ1-1; no firm D call. The CDR3 runs to 15 residues. Per the germline V gene, CDR1 is KGHSH and CDR2 is LQKENI. V was clipped by 1 base and J by 4 bases, with 13 bases between them. This CDR3 reads CASSPLGEVGTEAFF. As DNA, the CDR3 is TGTGCCAGCTCACCACTCGGGGAGGTGGGCACTGAAGCTTTCTTT.